This entry describes one TCR beta chain. The data belong to a study of blood T cell repertoires in COVID-19. Study information: Samples of COVID-19 (acute and convalescent) were obtained from the United States, Italy and Spain.

The CDR3 sequence is 13 residues long. Germline V gives CDR1 SGHRS, CDR2 YFSETQ. Trimming cost V 3 bases and J 3 bases; bases outside gene matches: 2. Authors' methods: The authors estimated nucleated cell counts from reference gene primer amplification. Some clones are missing from TCRdb's copy, which holds only in-frame ones; the method was immunoSEQ multiplex PCR. V and J calls and clone size are as listed in that table; D and trimming were resolved from the DNA. The sample records 200,000 to 300,000 clones, around 90% being singletons. The sequencing input was peripheral blood. The chain is built from TRBV5-1 and TRBJ1-1, with 7 bases identical to TRBD1. This clonotype was sampled from a woman aged 35 to 49 with acute or convalescent COVID-19. DNA of the CDR3: TGCGCCAGCAGCTCAACAGGGGACACTGAAGCTTTCTTT. This codes for CASSSTGDTEAFF.